Sequencing of this TCR beta chain was carried out in a study of blood T cell repertoires in COVID-19. Study information: COVID-19 samples collected from the United States, Italy and Spain covered acute and convalescent phases.

Original methodology: Reference gene primer amplification gave estimated nucleated cell counts. Some clones are missing from TCRdb's copy, which holds only in-frame ones; the method was immunoSEQ multiplex PCR. The V and J calls and the clone size are those of that table, but D and trimming were determined from the DNA. The sample records 290,000 or so clones, roughly 85% being singletons. Sequencing input: peripheral blood. The receptor was isolated from a man aged 50-60 years with active or convalescent COVID-19.

CDR3 sequence (DNA): TGTGCCACCAGCAGAGGATACGCTAGCTCCTACAATGAGCAGTTCTTC. This codes for CATSRGYASSYNEQFF. The chain couples TRBV15 to TRBJ2-1; D gene unclear. CDR3 length: 16 amino acids. Trimming took 1 base from V and 0 from J, leaving 10 bases between them. Germline V gene data show CDR1 as LNHNV and CDR2 as YYDKDF (reference sequence).